These 2 T cell receptor beta chains share one sample of origin, sequenced in a study of blood T cell repertoires in COVID-19. Libraries were prepared by immunoSEQ multiplex PCR; TCRdb keeps only in-frame clonotypes and omits some of them. The table has 110,000 to 150,000 clones, roughly 79% seen once. Specimen: peripheral blood. The receptors were gathered from a human donor in a cohort sampled during active COVID-19.

CDR3: CASSLGPTLETQYF. CDR3 nucleotide sequence: TGTGCCAGCAGCTTAGGCCCCACTCTGGAGACCCAGTACTTC. The genes are TRBV7-7 and TRBJ2-5, with D unresolved. The ends were cut back, 1 base at V and 5 bases at J, with 11 bases in the middle. Per germline, CDR1 SSHAT and CDR2 FNYEAQ (reference sequence). The CDR3 totals 14 residues.

This clone was seen more than once but under ten times. The chain joins TRBV6-5 to TRBJ1-5; weak D call: TRBD1 (5 bases). With 6 bases removed from V and 4 bases from J, the gap between germline ends came to 10 bases. The CDR3 has 13 amino acids. Per the germline V gene, CDR1 is MNHEY and CDR2 is SVGAGI. For the CDR3, the DNA is TGTGCCAGCAGGACACAGGAGAATCAGCCCCAGCATTTT. Translation gives CASRTQENQPQHF.